This T cell receptor beta chain was sequenced in a study of blood T cell repertoires in COVID-19. In the study overall: The United States, Italy and Spain were the sources of the acute and convalescent COVID-19 samples. PBMCs, B-cell-depleted T cells, or T cells provided the cDNA or gDNA that made up the material.

In the source study's methods: Amplified reference gene primers provided the basis for estimating nucleated cell counts. Data came from immunoSEQ multiplex PCR; TCRdb stores just in-frame clones and leaves some out. V, J and clone size are those of that table, while D and trimming were read from the DNA. The sample lists 300,000 to 350,000 clones, around 87% occurring once. Participant ages covered about 18 to 95 years across about 25 US areas. The source of this sequence is a woman in her late teens or twenties with acute COVID-19. The sequenced material came from PBMCs or T cells enriched from blood (not recorded which).

The CDR3 nucleotides are TGTGCCAGCAGTTTATTTTTCCTACCGAGCTCCTACAATGAGCAGTTCTTC. The encoded protein is CASSLFFLPSSYNEQFF. The gene calls are TRBV28 and TRBJ2-1; D is unresolved. The CDR3 is made up of 17 amino acids. Trimming stripped 1 base from V and 0 bases from J, with 13 bases between. CDR1 is MDHEN and CDR2 is SYDVKM in the germline V gene.